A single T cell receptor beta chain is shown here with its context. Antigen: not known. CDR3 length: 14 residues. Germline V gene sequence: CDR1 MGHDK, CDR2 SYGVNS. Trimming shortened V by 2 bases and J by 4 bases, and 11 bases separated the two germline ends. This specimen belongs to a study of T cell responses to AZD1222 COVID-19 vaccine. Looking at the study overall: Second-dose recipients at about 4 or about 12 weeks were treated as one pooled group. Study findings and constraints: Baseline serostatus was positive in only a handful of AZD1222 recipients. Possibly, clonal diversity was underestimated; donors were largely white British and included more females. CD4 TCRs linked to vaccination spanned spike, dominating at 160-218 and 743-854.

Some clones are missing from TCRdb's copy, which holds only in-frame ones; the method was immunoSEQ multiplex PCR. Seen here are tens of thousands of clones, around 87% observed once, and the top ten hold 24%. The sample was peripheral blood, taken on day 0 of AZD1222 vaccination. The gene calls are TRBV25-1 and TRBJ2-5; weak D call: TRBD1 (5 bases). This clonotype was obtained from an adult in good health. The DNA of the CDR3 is TGTGCCAGCAGTGAACCAGGGTCTCTAGAGACCCAGTACTTC. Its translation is CASSEPGSLETQYF.